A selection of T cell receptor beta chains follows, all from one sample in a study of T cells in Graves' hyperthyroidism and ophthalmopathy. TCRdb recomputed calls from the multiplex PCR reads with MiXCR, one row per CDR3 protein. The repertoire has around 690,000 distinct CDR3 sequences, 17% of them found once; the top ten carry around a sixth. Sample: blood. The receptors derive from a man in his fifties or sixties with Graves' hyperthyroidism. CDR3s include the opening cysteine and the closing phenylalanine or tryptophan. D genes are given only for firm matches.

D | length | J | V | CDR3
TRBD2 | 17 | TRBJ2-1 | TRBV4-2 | CASSQRGLAGGPDEQFF
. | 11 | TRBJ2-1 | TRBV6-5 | CASSYGPEQFF
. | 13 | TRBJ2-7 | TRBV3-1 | CASSHRGRDEQYF
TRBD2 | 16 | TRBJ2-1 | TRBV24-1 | CATSGGGLAAYNEQFF
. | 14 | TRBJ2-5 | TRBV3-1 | CASSQLNEWGTQSF
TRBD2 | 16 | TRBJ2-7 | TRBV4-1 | CASSQAGTSGTYEQYF
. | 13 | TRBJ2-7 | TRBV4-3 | CASSQDLFSEQYF
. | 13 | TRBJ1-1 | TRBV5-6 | CASSQEWRTEAFF
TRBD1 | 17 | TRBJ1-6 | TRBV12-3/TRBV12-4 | CASSFLRVQGDNSPLHF
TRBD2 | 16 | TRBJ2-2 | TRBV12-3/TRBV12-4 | CASTPPSGVNTGELFF
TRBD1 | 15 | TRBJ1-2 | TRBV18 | CASSPRGTEGYGYTF
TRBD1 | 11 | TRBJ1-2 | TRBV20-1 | CSAPRQGRYTF
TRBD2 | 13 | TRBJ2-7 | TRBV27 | CASSLVGGYEQYF
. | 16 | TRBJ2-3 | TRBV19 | CASSTSGPTGPDTQYF
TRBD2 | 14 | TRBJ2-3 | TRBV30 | CAWRLAGAVNTQYF
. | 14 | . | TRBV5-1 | CASSLSAPLDTQHF
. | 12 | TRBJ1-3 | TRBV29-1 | CSVGQSGNTIYF
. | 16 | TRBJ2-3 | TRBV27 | CASREQGGYSTDTQYF
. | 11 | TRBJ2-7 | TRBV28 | CASRRDNEQYF
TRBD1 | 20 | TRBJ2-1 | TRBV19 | CASSIGDRGSGGRFINEQFF
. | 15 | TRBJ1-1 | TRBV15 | CATSRGDLINTEAFF
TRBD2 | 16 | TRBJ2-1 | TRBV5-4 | CASSHLAGGRYNEQFF
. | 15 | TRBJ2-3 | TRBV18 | CASSPTGTSTLTQYF
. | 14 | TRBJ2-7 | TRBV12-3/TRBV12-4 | CASSFGDGPYEQYF
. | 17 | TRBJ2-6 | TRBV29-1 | CSARTGNPTSGANVLTF
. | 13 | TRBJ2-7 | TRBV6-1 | CASSPVVSYEQYF
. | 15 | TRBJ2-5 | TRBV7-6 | CASSSSPTLQETQYF
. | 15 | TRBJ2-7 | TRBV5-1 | CASSLRGDRENEQYF
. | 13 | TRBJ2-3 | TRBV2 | CASTGLLRDTQYF
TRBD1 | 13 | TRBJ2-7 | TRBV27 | CATADRGLDEQYF
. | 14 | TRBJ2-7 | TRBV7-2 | CASSLRGSIGEQYF
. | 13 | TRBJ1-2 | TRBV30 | CAWSNRVLHGYTF
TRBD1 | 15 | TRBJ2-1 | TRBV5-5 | CASSPKTGAYNEQFF
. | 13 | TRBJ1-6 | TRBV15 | CATSTRDNSPLHF
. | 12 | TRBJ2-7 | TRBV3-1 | CASSSLFYEQYF
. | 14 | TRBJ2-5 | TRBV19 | CASSSDSIKRSQYF
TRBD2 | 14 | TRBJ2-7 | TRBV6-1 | CASRRSGSRSEQYF
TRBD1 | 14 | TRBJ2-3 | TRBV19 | CASADREGTDTQYF
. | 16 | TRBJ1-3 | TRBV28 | CASSPPGSRSGNTIYF
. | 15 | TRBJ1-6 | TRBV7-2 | CASSQQGVNNSPLHF
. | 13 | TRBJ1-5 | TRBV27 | CASSWSSNQPQHF
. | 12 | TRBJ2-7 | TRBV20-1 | CSAWDAFYEQYF
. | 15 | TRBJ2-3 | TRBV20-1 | CSARGGSVGTDTQYF
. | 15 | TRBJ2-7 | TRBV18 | CASSPPYPSSYEQYF
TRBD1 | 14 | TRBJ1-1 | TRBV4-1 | CASSQLGQGDEAFF